Following are 20 T cell receptor beta chains from one sample sequenced in a study of cytomegalovirus exposure and HLA in healthy donors. It was with 60 Vbeta and 13 Jbeta primers that the PCR ran. Method: immunoSEQ multiplex PCR; TCRdb's copy keeps in-frame clones and lacks some. The sample holds 160,000 or so clones; 80% are singletons and the top ten take roughly 9.7%. The sequenced sample consisted of PBMCs. All receptors come from a man in his late teens or twenties in good health and CMV-seropositive.

This chain links TRBV6-1 with TRBJ1-1; no reliable D call. This CDR3 is built from 14 residues. In germline, CDR1 is MNHNS, CDR2 SASEGT. Trimming took 5 bases from V and 8 from J, leaving 18 bases between them. The CDR3 protein is CASSSRGRGWEAFF. The CDR3 nucleotides read TGTGCCAGCAGTTCGCGCGGACGGGGTTGGGAAGCTTTCTTT.

The V and J genes are TRBV5-1 and TRBJ2-1; TRBD2 is a possible D gene (6 bases). Trimming left V 2 bases short and J 6 bases short, with 15 bases between. The V gene's germline CDR1 is SGHRS and CDR2 YFSETQ. This CDR3 is 15 amino acids long. The CDR3 loop is CASSLAVGGSNEQFF. CDR3 DNA: TGCGCCAGCAGCTTAGCGGTGGGGGGTTCCAATGAGCAGTTCTTC.

This clone was detected a few times. The chain combines TRBV4-1 with TRBJ1-1; D is undetermined. Germline V gene data show CDR1 as MGHRA and CDR2 as YSYEKL. The CDR3 is made up of 14 amino acids. The ends were cut back, 5 bases at V and 5 bases at J, with 15 bases in the middle. As DNA, the CDR3 is TGCGCCAGCAGCTATCTCCCATCGGGGACTGAAGCTTTCTTT. Encoded protein: CASSYLPSGTEAFF.

The genes are TRBV29-1 and TRBJ2-3; 8 nucleotides agree with TRBD1. The V gene end was trimmed by 7 bases and the J gene end by 4 bases; junction bases not matched to a gene: 4. The CDR3 covers 12 residues. CDR1 and CDR2 (germline): SQVTM, ANQGSEA. Here the CDR3 DNA reads TGCAGCGCGGACAGGGAAGCAGATACGCAGTATTTT. It yields the protein CSADREADTQYF.

This clone was seen only a few times. The chain combines TRBV9 with TRBJ2-1; possibly TRBD2 for D (5 bases). Per germline, CDR1 SGDLS and CDR2 YYNGEE. Trimming removed 4 bases at V and 10 bases at J, with 12 bases between. The CDR3 has 12 amino acids. The CDR3 coding sequence is TGTGCCAGCAGCAGCAGCGGCTTGGAGCAGTTCTTC. Translation: CASSSSGLEQFF. Together with reference TRBV9 and TRBJ2-1, the CDR3 gives the full variable domain: DSGVTQTPKHLITATGQRVTLRCSPRSGDLSVYWYQQSLDQGLQFLIQYYNGEERAKGNILERFSAQQFPDLHSELNLSSLELGDSALYFCASSSSGLEQFFGPGTRLTVL.

J is TRBJ2-2 and V is TRBV6-5; D ambiguous. Germline loops: CDR1 MNHEY, CDR2 SVGAGI. V was trimmed by 7 bases and J by 3 bases, leaving 12 bases between them. The CDR3 contains 14 residues. The CDR3 DNA is TGTGCCAGCACCGTATGGAGATACACCGGGGAGCTGTTTTTT. It translates to CASTVWRYTGELFF.

This clone has a handful of counts. J is TRBJ1-1 and V is TRBV7-9, with a possible D match to TRBD1 (6 bases). The CDR3 totals 16 residues. The germline CDR1 and CDR2 sequences are SEHNR and FQNEAQ (reference sequence). The ends were cut back, 4 bases at V and 1 base at J, with 16 bases in the middle. CDR3 nucleotide sequence: TGTGCCAGCAGCTCCCGGACAGCCAGGTCGAACACTGAAGCTTTCTTT. It specifies CASSSRTARSNTEAFF.

Notes on this clone: Because the CDR3 is missing its conserved closing phenylalanine or tryptophan, this is likely a read error. The V gene is TRBV2, the J gene TRBJ1-6, with D tentatively TRBD1 (5 bases). V lost 3 bases and J lost 2, with 8 bases in between. This CDR3 has 15 residues. Germline CDR1 reads SNHLY; CDR2 reads FYNNEI. The CDR3 loop is CASSDARAYNSPLHL. CDR3 in DNA: TGTGCCAGCAGTGATGCCAGGGCCTATAATTCACCCCTCCACCTT.

The V call is TRBV5-5, the J call TRBJ2-1; TRBD2 matches at 7 bases. Losses at the gene ends were 0 bases for V and 8 bases for J; bases not matched to a gene: 5. Germline V gene sequence: CDR1 SGHKS, CDR2 YYEKEE (reference sequence). The CDR3 loop spans 14 amino acids. Here the CDR3 DNA reads TGTGCCAGCAGCTTGGGGCTAGCGGCGGATGAGCAGTTCTTC. Its translation is CASSLGLAADEQFF.

Turning to this clone: At one end the junction does not follow the germline gene, possibly because of a read error. The chain links TRBV7-9 to TRBJ1-4; D might be TRBD1 (6 bases). Germline assignment: CDR1 SEHNR and CDR2 FQNEAQ (reference sequence). This CDR3 is 13 amino acids long. The CDR3 sequence is CASRLGTTEKLFF. The CDR3 DNA is TGTGCCAGCAGATTAGGGACAACCGAAAAACTGTTTTTT. The full variable domain, in which reference TRBV7-9 and TRBJ1-4 provide the parts outside the CDR3, is DTGVSQNPRHKITKRGQNVTFRCDPISEHNRLYWYRQTLGQGPEFLTYFQNEAQLEKSRLLSDRFSAERPKGSFSTLEIQRTEQGDSAMYLCASRLGTTEKLFFGSGTQLSVL.

This chain links TRBV4-2 with TRBJ1-1; TRBD1 agrees at 8 bases. Germline V CDR1 and CDR2: LGHNA, YNFKEQ. The CDR3 has 14 residues. The junction had 4 bases not matched to a gene; V was cut back by 6 bases and J by 1 base. The CDR3 reads CASSPGTGNTEAFF. CDR3 DNA sequence: TGTGCCAGCAGTCCCGGGACAGGGAACACTGAAGCTTTCTTT.

The genes are TRBV4-1 and TRBJ1-2; 7 nucleotides align to TRBD1. The CDR3 totals 16 residues. V lost 0 bases, J lost 1 base, and 5 bases stayed unmatched. Germline CDR1 MGHRA, CDR2 YSYEKL. Here the CDR3 reads CASSQDIAGGNYGYTF. CDR3 nucleotide sequence: TGCGCCAGCAGCCAAGATATCGCAGGGGGTAACTATGGCTACACCTTC.

The chain employs TRBV2 and TRBJ1-1; D is uncertain. CDR3 length equals 15 residues. Trimming removed 2 bases at V and 5 bases at J, with 15 bases between. Germline-derived CDR1 and CDR2 are SNHLY and FYNNEI. In DNA, the CDR3 is TGTGCCAGCAGTGAAAGCGGCGGTATCGGGACTGAAGCTTTCTTT. Protein sequence: CASSESGGIGTEAFF.

This clone was detected once. V is TRBV2 and J is TRBJ1-1, with 12 bases lining up with TRBD1. Per germline, CDR1 SNHLY and CDR2 FYNNEI. With 4 bases clipped from V and 9 bases from J, the junction kept 12 bases outside the gene matches. The CDR3 runs 16 residues. This chain's CDR3 is CASSAFRDRGRGKAFF. As DNA, the CDR3 is TGTGCCAGCAGTGCATTTCGGGACAGGGGGCGAGGGAAAGCTTTCTTT.

The chain is built from TRBV18 and TRBJ1-1; the match to TRBD1 covers 7 bases. The trim removed 4 bases at V and 7 bases at J, leaving 3 bases unmatched. The CDR3 consists of 12 residues. Germline assignment: CDR1 KGHSH and CDR2 LQKENI. The CDR3 loop reads CASSLRTGEAFF. The CDR3 nucleotides read TGTGCCAGCTCACTCAGGACAGGTGAAGCTTTCTTT. The full variable domain, in which reference TRBV18 and TRBJ1-1 provide the parts outside the CDR3, is NAGVMQNPRHLVRRRGQEARLRCSPMKGHSHVYWYRQLPEEGLKFMVYLQKENIIDESGMPKERFSAEFPKEGPSILRIQQVVRGDSAAYFCASSLRTGEAFFGQGTRLTVV.

The chain links TRBV4-1 to TRBJ2-1; tentative D call: TRBD1 (7 bases). Germline CDR1 is MGHRA and CDR2 is YSYEKL. With 4 bases removed from V and 5 bases from J, the gap between germline ends came to 12 bases. This CDR3 is built from 14 residues. DNA of the CDR3: TGCGCCAGCAGCCCGCGGGACAGAAACAATGAGCAGTTCTTC. It specifies CASSPRDRNNEQFF.

V usage is TRBV4-1 and J usage is TRBJ1-2, with TRBD1 as a possible D gene (5 bases). Germline CDR1 MGHRA, CDR2 YSYEKL. This CDR3 comprises 18 residues. V was trimmed by 2 bases and J by 2 bases, leaving 21 bases between them. For the CDR3, the DNA is TGCGCCAGCAGCCAATACCCCCCCCCGACAGAGAGGAACTATGGCTACACCTTC. It is translated as CASSQYPPPTERNYGYTF.

The chain couples TRBV5-1 to TRBJ2-2; D gene uncertain. Trimming took 5 bases from V and 4 from J, leaving 15 bases between them. The CDR3 sequence is 15 residues long. Germline V gene data show CDR1 as SGHRS and CDR2 as YFSETQ. The DNA of the CDR3 is TGCGCCAGCAGGGCTCCAGGCCAGCCCACCGGGGAGCTGTTTTTT. Protein sequence: CASRAPGQPTGELFF.

The V gene is TRBV9, the J gene TRBJ2-1; no reliable D call. V gave up 0 bases and J gave up 11 bases, with 9 bases separating them. Germline-derived CDR1 and CDR2 are SGDLS and YYNGEE. CDR3 length equals 12 residues. The CDR3 spells CASSVALTKQFF. The CDR3 nucleotides read TGTGCCAGCAGCGTAGCTCTCACTAAGCAGTTCTTC.

DNA for the CDR3: TGTGCCAGCAGCCTATGGAATATTGGGAGTGAAGCTTTCTTT. Protein sequence: CASSLWNIGSEAFF. The rearrangement uses TRBV7-3 and TRBJ1-1; D call uncertain. CDR1 and CDR2 (germline): SGHTA, FQGTGA. V dropped 5 bases and J dropped 7 bases, with 17 bases sitting between them. This CDR3 region has 14 residues.